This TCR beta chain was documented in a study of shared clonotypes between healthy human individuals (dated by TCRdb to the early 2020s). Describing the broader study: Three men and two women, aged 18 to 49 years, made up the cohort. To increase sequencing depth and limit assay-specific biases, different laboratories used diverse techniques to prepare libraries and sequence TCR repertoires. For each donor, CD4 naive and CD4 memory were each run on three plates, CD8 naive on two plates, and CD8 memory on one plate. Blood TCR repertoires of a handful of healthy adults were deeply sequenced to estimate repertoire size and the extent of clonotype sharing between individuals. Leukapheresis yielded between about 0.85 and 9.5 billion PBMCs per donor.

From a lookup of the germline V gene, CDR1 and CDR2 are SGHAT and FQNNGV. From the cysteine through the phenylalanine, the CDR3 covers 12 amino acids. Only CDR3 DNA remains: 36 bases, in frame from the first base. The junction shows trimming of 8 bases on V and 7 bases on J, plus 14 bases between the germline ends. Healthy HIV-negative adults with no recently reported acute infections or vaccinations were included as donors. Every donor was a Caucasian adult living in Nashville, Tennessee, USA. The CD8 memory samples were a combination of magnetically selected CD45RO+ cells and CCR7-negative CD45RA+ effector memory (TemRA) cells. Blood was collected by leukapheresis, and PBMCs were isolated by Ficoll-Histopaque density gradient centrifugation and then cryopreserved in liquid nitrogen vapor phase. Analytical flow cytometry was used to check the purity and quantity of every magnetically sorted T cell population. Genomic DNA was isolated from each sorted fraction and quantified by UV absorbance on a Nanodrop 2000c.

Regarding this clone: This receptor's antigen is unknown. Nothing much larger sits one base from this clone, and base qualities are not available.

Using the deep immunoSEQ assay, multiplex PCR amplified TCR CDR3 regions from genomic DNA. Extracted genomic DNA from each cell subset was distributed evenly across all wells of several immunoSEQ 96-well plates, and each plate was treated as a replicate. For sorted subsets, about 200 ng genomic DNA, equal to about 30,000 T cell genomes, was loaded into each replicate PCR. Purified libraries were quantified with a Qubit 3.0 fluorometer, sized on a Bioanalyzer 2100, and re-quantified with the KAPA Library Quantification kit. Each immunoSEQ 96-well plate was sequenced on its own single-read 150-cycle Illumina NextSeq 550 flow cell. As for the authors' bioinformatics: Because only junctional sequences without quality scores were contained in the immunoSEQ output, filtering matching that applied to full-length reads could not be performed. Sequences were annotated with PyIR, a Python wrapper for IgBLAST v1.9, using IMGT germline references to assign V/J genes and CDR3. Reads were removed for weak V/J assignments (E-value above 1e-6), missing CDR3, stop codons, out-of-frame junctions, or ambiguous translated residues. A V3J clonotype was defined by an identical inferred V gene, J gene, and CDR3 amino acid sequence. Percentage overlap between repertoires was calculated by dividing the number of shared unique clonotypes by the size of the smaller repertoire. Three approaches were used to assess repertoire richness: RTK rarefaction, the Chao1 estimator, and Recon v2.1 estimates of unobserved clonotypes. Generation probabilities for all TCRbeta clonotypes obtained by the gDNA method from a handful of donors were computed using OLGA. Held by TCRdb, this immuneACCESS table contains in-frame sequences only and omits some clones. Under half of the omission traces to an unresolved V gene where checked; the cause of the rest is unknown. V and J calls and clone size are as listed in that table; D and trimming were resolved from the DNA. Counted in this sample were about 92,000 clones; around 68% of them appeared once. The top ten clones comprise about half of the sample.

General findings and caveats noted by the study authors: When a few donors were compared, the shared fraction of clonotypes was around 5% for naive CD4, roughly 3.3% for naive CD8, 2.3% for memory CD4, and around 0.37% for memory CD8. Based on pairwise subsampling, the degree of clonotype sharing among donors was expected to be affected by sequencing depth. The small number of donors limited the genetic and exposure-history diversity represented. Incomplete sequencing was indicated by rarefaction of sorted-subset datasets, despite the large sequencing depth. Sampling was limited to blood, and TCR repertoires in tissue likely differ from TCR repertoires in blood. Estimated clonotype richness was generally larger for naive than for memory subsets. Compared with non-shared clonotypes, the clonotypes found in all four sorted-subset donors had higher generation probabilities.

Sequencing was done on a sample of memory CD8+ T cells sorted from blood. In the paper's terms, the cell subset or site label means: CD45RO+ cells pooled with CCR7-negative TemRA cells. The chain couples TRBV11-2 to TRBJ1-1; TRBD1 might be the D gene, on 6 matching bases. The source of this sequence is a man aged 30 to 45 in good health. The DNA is TGTGCCAGCCGCTCGGGGGGCTATGAAGCTTTCTTT. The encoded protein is CASRSGGYEAFF.